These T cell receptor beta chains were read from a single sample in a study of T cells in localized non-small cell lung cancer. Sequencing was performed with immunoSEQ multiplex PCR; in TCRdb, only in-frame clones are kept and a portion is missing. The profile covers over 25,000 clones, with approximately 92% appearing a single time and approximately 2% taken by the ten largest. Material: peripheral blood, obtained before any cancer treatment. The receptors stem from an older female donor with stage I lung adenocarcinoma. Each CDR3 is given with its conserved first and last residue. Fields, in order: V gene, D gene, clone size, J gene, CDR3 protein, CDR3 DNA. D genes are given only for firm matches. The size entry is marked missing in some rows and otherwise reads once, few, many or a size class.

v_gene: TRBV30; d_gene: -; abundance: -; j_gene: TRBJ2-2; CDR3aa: CAWSVGGGELFF; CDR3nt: TGTGCCTGGAGTGTGGGGGGCGGGGAGCTGTTTTTT
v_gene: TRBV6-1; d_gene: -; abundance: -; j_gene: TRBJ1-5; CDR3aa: CASRQVNNQPQHF; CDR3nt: TGTGCCAGCCGACAGGTCAACAATCAGCCCCAGCATTTT
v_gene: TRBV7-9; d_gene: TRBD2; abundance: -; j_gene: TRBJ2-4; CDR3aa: CASSFGGAKNIQYF; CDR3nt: TGTGCCAGCAGCTTCGGGGGGGCCAAAAACATTCAGTACTTC
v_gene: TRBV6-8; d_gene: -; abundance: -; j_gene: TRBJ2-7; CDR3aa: CASPSRGGLDEQYF; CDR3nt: TGTGCCAGCCCCTCACGCGGGGGCTTGGACGAGCAGTACTTC
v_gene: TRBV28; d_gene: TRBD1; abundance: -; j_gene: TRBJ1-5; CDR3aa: CASSFRTGATYSNQPQHF; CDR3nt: TGTGCCAGCAGTTTCCGGACAGGAGCGACGTATAGCAATCAGCCCCAGCATTTT
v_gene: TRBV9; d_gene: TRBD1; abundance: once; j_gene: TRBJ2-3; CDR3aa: CASSAGTGGSGTQYF; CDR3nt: TGTGCCAGCAGTGCCGGGACAGGGGGGAGCGGAACGCAGTATTTT
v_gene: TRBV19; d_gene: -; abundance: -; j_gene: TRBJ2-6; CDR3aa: CASSQGSGANVLTF; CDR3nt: TGTGCCAGTAGCCAGGGATCTGGGGCCAACGTCCTGACTTTC
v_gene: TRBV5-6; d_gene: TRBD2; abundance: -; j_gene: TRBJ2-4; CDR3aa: CASSLEAGVRRGKNIQYF; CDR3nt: TGTGCCAGCAGCTTGGAAGCGGGGGTTCGCCGGGGCAAAAACATTCAGTACTTC
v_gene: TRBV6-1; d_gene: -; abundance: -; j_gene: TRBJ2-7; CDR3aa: CASSAATAYEQYF; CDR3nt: TGTGCCAGCAGTGCCGCGACAGCCTACGAGCAGTACTTC
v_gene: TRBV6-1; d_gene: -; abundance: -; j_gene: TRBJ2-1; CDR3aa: CASSESLARRYNEQFF; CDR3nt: TGTGCCAGCAGTGAAAGTTTAGCTCGACGCTACAATGAGCAGTTCTTC